This T cell receptor beta chain emerged from a study of T cell responses to AZD1222 COVID-19 vaccine. Assay used: immunoSEQ multiplex PCR; TCRdb lists only in-frame clones, some missing. The sample includes 120,000 to 150,000 clones, approximately 90% seen only once; the top ten take over 13%. Of note for this clone: Its antigen is not identified.

Findings and caveats of the study: White British ancestry dominated among donors, who included more females, and clonal diversity was possibly underestimated. Rises in breadth and depth of Spike-specific TCRs came after two AZD1222 doses. CD4 TCRs linked to vaccination spanned spike, dominating at 160-218 and 743-854.

The germline V gene has CDR1 SGDLS and CDR2 YYNGEE. CDR3 length equals 16 residues. Trimming removed 0 bases from V and 5 bases from J; junction bases left unmatched: 7. The V and J genes are TRBV9 and TRBJ2-1, with 8 bases lining up with TRBD2. The sequencing used peripheral blood, collected on day 0 of AZD1222 vaccination. This TCR was sampled from an adult in good health. Written as DNA, the CDR3 is TGTGCCAGCAGCGTAGCTGCGGGGGGCGACAACAATGAGCAGTTCTTC. Protein sequence: CASSVAAGGDNNEQFF.